A selection of T cell receptor beta chains follows, all from one sample in a study of metastatic and nonmetastatic thyroid tumors. With MiXCR, TCRdb called clones anew from the PCR reads. The sample lists 45,000 or so clones; about 4.2% were seen once. Sequencing was performed on blood. The receptors derive from a female donor with papillary thyroid cancer or a benign thyroid nodule (not recorded which). Some clones in this sample may be carry-over from other donors' samples. Both conserved end residues are trimmed from each CDR3. Rows may omit the clone size; those that give it use once, few, many or a size class.

j_call v_call clone_size cdr3_aa
TRBJ2-7 TRBV4-1 many ASSWTELDFNEQY
TRBJ2-7 TRBV14 many ASSQERRTYEQY
TRBJ2-7 TRBV30 - AWTRDSSYEQH
TRBJ2-2 TRBV7-2 few ASSPGLAGARGTGELF
TRBJ2-7 TRBV9 many ASSVGSDTYEQY
TRBJ1-2 TRBV30 few AWTLDLGGYT
TRBJ1-2 TRBV24-1 few ATSGTGNYGYT
TRBJ1-5 TRBV3-1 many ASSPGGNRGFEPQH
TRBJ2-2 TRBV6-9 few ASSFPDRALTGELF
TRBJ2-7 TRBV28 - ASSFQGAFSYEQY
TRBJ2-6 TRBV6-1 few ASRNWAGYVRGANVLT
TRBJ1-1 TRBV6-5 few ASSYKTGEAF
TRBJ1-1 TRBV10-3 many AIRGTGDTEAF
TRBJ2-1 TRBV20-1 many SARGGGRGRDEQF
TRBJ1-6 TRBV20-1 many SAREFRQGFGLSPLH
TRBJ1-2 TRBV6-8 - ASGDRDNYGYT
TRBJ1-6 TRBV5-1 many ASSGGVGNSPLH
TRBJ2-7 TRBV20-1 few SASDRFDEQY
TRBJ1-1 TRBV29-1 many SVGDPSNTEAF
TRBJ2-3 TRBV13 many ASSSTTDTQY
TRBJ1-1 TRBV11-3 many ASSLDRWTNTEAF
TRBJ2-1 TRBV24-1 many ATSGAGGVDNEQF
TRBJ2-1 TRBV12-5 many ASGLVLSGSGHEQF
TRBJ2-3 TRBV11-3 many ASTLTSGSVADTQY
TRBJ2-1 TRBV4-1 - ASSQDLATNWDEQF
TRBJ1-1 TRBV6-5 few ASRTLHTEAF
TRBJ1-2 TRBV4-3 few ASNSGQRALYGYT
TRBJ1-2 TRBV6-1 - ASGGIYGYT
TRBJ1-4 TRBV6-5 - ASSYQGARKLF
TRBJ1-4 TRBV5-1 many ASSRTGGLTNEKLF
TRBJ1-2 TRBV7-3 many ASSLAPGHESGYT
TRBJ2-1 TRBV19 - ASSIRSGGRNFGYEQF
TRBJ2-7 TRBV5-5 many ASSLLGQGRYEQY
TRBJ2-1 TRBV4-2 many ASSQDSSRTRYNEQF
TRBJ1-1 TRBV19 many ASSIADGKGSTEAF
TRBJ2-2 TRBV3-1 many ASSQAREPNTGELF
TRBJ2-6 TRBV2 many ASRPPSGANVLT
TRBJ2-1 TRBV7-9 many ASSLGAVSYNEQF
TRBJ2-3 TRBV7-3 - ASSHGTDTQY
TRBJ1-1 TRBV7-2 few ASSLVSGNTEAF
TRBJ2-4 TRBV20-1 many SARDRAGGGENIQY
TRBJ2-7 TRBV27 - ASSLSGSTYEQY
TRBJ2-3 TRBV6-1 many ASSEAPWDRGSDTQY
TRBJ2-1 TRBV2 - ASSSRTENGQF
TRBJ2-3 TRBV10-3 few AISEGTSTQY
TRBJ2-3 TRBV15 many ATSSASRTDTQY
TRBJ2-1 TRBV14 many ASSQGSRGYNEQF
TRBJ2-1 TRBV7-3 many ASSSQPTGAHEQF
TRBJ1-4 TRBV7-9 few ASSLAQGRGNEKLF